The TCR beta chain under discussion was sequenced for a study of blood T cell repertoires in COVID-19. Study background: There were acute and convalescent COVID-19 samples, and they came from the United States, Italy and Spain. PBMCs, B-cell-depleted T cells, or T cells were the source of the cDNA or gDNA that made up the material.

Germline CDR1 reads LNHNV; CDR2 reads YYDKDF (reference sequence). The CDR3 has 16 residues. Trimming at V came to 0 bases and at J to 6 bases, leaving 7 bases not matched to a gene. Generated by immunoSEQ multiplex PCR, the TCRdb table keeps only in-frame clones and is missing some. The sample lists 250,000 to 300,000 clones; 65% to 90% were seen once. This clonotype was sampled from a man younger than 40 with active or convalescent COVID-19. Input material: peripheral blood. The chain uses TRBV15 and TRBJ2-3; 9 nucleotides line up with TRBD1. The CDR3 protein is CATSRDTGGSWDTQYF. As DNA, the CDR3 is TGTGCCACCAGCAGAGATACAGGGGGCTCTTGGGATACGCAGTATTTT.